The sequence of this TCR beta chain was determined in a study of T-cell reconstitution after alpha-beta-depleted transplantation in children (dated by TCRdb to 2015 to 2016). Turning to the overall study: T-cell immune reconstitution after TCRalphabeta/CD19-depleted allogeneic hematopoietic cell transplantation in children was quantitatively tracked in the study by means of TCR repertoire profiling.

The library relied on PCR. Sequencer: Illumina HiSeq 2500. TCR library preparation used molecular barcoding, with unique molecular identifiers applied to normalize quantification of the TCRbeta repertoire. The raw public data were reprocessed by TCRdb itself: fastp quality trimming at Q25, MiXCR clonotype calling, in-frame beta chains only. When rows share a CDR3 protein, they turn into one entry using the most common DNA and genes. The sample table lists around 240,000 distinct CDR3 sequences, 9.7% of them with a count of one. The top ten constitute over 4.5% of the sample. At least ten counts were recorded for this clonotype. There is no known antigen for this receptor. Per-nucleotide qualities are absent, and no much larger clonotype sits a single base away. CDR1 and CDR2, per the germline V gene, are SGHRS and YFSETQ. Trimmed from V: 4 bases; trimmed from J: 1 base; junction bases lacking a gene match: 5. The CDR3 holds 16 amino acids from the cysteine to the phenylalanine. The sequence is cut down to CDR3 DNA, 48 bases in frame from base 1.

This clonotype originated in a human donor who donated a stem cell graft to a child with SCID. The chain is assembled from TRBV5-1 and TRBJ2-1; TRBD2 fits 10 bases in the junction. The sequencing used PBMCs from the stem cell graft donor, collected from the stem cell graft. The DNA sequence follows: TGCGCCAGCAGCGGCGGACTAGCGGTATCCTACAATGAGCAGTTCTTC. It codes for CASSGGLAVSYNEQFF.